This T cell receptor beta chain came from a study of ipilimumab plus nivolumab after autologous stem cell transplantation. Study-level background: Myeloma cases were transplant-naive high-risk or relapsed within 3 years post first autologous transplant.

The method was immunoSEQ multiplex PCR; TCRdb's version includes in-frame clones alone and lacks a portion of them. The data contain some 43,000 clones, roughly 88% of them singletons. Trimming shortened V by 8 bases and J by 1 base, and 12 bases separated the two germline ends. CDR1 is MRHNA and CDR2 is SNTAGT in the germline V gene. There are 14 residues in the CDR3. Sample: PBMCs, taken in a trial of ipilimumab plus nivolumab as post-transplant consolidation. The chain recombines TRBV6-4 with TRBJ2-4; D is undetermined. The source of this sequence is a male donor with multiple myeloma. The CDR3 sequence is CASPQRKAKNIQYF. In DNA, the CDR3 is TGTGCCAGCCCGCAGAGGAAGGCCAAAAACATTCAGTACTTC.